The 19 T cell receptor beta chains below all came from one sample that was sequenced in a study of OX40 agonist ivuxolimab in advanced cancers. TCRdb's copy holds only in-frame clones and misses some; the assay was immunoSEQ multiplex PCR. The sample has about 81,000 clones, around 80% seen once; the top ten hold 6.6%. The source material was CD4+ or CD8+ T cells sorted from blood, sampled in a trial of the OX40 agonist ivuxolimab. All receptors come from an adult with an advanced solid tumor such as melanoma, head and neck, liver or kidney cancer.

This chain connects TRBV5-1 to TRBJ2-5, with D possibly matching TRBD1 (6 bases). CDR3 length: 13 amino acids. V lost 1 base and J lost 5, with 9 bases in between. From germline, CDR1 is SGHRS and CDR2 YFSETQ. The CDR3 reads CASSLNREETQYF. The CDR3 DNA sequence: TGCGCCAGCAGCTTGAACAGGGAGGAGACCCAGTACTTC.

The J gene is TRBJ1-1, the V gene TRBV30; no firm D call. Germline loops: CDR1 GTSNPN, CDR2 SVGIG (reference sequence). Trimming took off 3 bases at V and 5 bases at J, with 13 bases between the two ends. The CDR3 spans 13 residues. CDR3 loop: CAWRTISGTEAFF. The CDR3, as DNA: TGTGCCTGGAGGACCATCTCCGGGACTGAAGCTTTCTTT.

The chain employs TRBV4-2 and TRBJ2-2; D could derive from TRBD1 or TRBD2 (5 bases each). CDR3 size: 17 residues. V was cut by 4 bases and J by 2 bases, with 17 bases left in between. Germline V gives CDR1 LGHNA, CDR2 YNFKEQ. CDR3 loop: CASSLSGRGLNTGELFF. CDR3 nucleotides: TGTGCCAGCAGCCTCTCTGGCCGGGGCCTAAACACCGGGGAGCTGTTTTTT.

The V and J genes are TRBV11-2 and TRBJ1-3; D ambiguous. The CDR3 runs to 14 residues. Germline CDR1 reads SGHAT; CDR2 reads FQNNGV. V was trimmed by 3 bases and J by 4 bases, leaving 10 bases between them. CDR3 sequence reads: CASSFEGEGNTIYF. The DNA of the CDR3 is TGTGCCAGCAGCTTCGAGGGAGAGGGAAACACCATATATTTT. Full variable domain (remainder filled in from reference TRBV11-2 and TRBJ1-3): EAGVAQSPRYKIIEKRQSVAFWCNPISGHATLYWYQQILGQGPKLLIQFQNNGVVDDSQLPKDRFSAERLKGVDSTLKIQPAKLEDSAVYLCASSFEGEGNTIYFGEGSWLTVV.

This sequence joins TRBV6-1 and TRBJ2-1, with 10 bases identical to TRBD2. Looked up from germline, CDR1 is MNHNS and CDR2 is SASEGT. V dropped 2 bases and J dropped 0; count of bases not matched to a gene: 19. CDR3 length equals 22 residues. The CDR3, as DNA: TGTGCCAGCAGTGAAACCACTCGGCGTGTAGCGGGGGGCCATTTCTCCTACAATGAGCAGTTCTTC. Translating gives CASSETTRRVAGGHFSYNEQFF.

On this clone: One junction end disagrees with the germline gene, perhaps due to a read error. The V gene is TRBV19, the J gene TRBJ2-3; 9 bases line up with TRBD2. The germline CDR1 and CDR2 sequences are LNHDA and SQIVND (reference sequence). The CDR3 loop spans 16 amino acids. CDR3 in DNA: TGTGCCAGTAGGCCCCTCCGAGGGACTAGCAAAGATACGCAGTATTTT. As protein: CASRPLRGTSKDTQYF.

The chain uses TRBV7-8 and TRBJ2-1; 12 bases match TRBD2. Trimming cost V 5 bases and J 9 bases; bases outside gene matches: 8. The CDR3 length is 15 residues. Germline V lookup: CDR1 SGHVS, CDR2 FQNEAQ. For the CDR3, the DNA is TGTGCCAGCAGCCCGACTAGCGGGAGTCTGAGTGAGCAGTTCTTC. Its translation is CASSPTSGSLSEQFF.

The gene calls are TRBV4-2 and TRBJ2-1; D is possibly TRBD2 (5 bases). Between the trimmed V and J ends, which lost 0 bases and 6 bases, there was a span of 21 bases. Germline V gene lookup returns CDR1 LGHNA and CDR2 YNFKEQ. The CDR3 sequence is 18 residues long. The CDR3 here is CASSQDGFGVSDFNEQFF. CDR3 sequence (DNA): TGTGCCAGCAGCCAAGATGGTTTTGGGGTTAGCGACTTCAATGAGCAGTTCTTC.

This clone was picked up a small number of times. V gene TRBV9 combines with J gene TRBJ1-1; 8 bases are a match to TRBD1. J gave up 7 bases and V 4 bases, and 15 bases lay outside the gene matches. CDR1 SGDLS and CDR2 YYNGEE come from the germline V gene. CDR3 length: 16 residues. As DNA, the CDR3 is TGTGCCAGCAGCACACGGGCCCAGACAGGGGACAGTGAAGCTTTCTTT. It yields the protein CASSTRAQTGDSEAFF.

The chain carries TRBV6-1 and TRBJ1-2, with D unresolved. V gave up 0 bases and J gave up 2 bases, with 4 bases separating them. The germline CDR1 and CDR2 sequences are MNHNS and SASEGT. This CDR3 comprises 13 residues. DNA for the CDR3: TGTGCCAGCAGTGAAGCAGGAAACTATGGCTACACCTTC. It translates to CASSEAGNYGYTF.

The rearrangement links TRBV14 to TRBJ2-7; no firm D call. The germline CDR1 and CDR2 sequences are SGHDN and FVKESK. Deletions cut 1 base from V and 7 bases from J, with 11 bases between. The CDR3 consists of 13 residues. The CDR3 loop is CASSQAGFKEQYF. CDR3 sequence (DNA): TGTGCCAGCAGCCAAGCGGGTTTTAAAGAGCAGTACTTC.

The chain has TRBV5-8 and TRBJ2-7; no firm D call. The V and J ends lost 4 bases and 4 bases respectively, with 9 bases between them. Per germline, CDR1 SGHTS and CDR2 YDEGEE. The CDR3 totals 12 residues. CDR3 DNA sequence: TGTGCCAGCAGCGCCAGCCAGTACGAGCAGTACTTC. It translates to CASSASQYEQYF.

The chain carries TRBV4-1 and TRBJ2-4; D not certain. Deletions cut 0 bases from V and 0 bases from J, with 6 bases between. The CDR3 has 15 amino acids. In germline, CDR1 is MGHRA, CDR2 YSYEKL. The DNA of the CDR3 is TGCGCCAGCAGCCAAGATCTACTAGCCAAAAACATTCAGTACTTC. Protein sequence: CASSQDLLAKNIQYF.

The chain combines TRBV18 with TRBJ1-5; no firm D call. Germline V gives CDR1 KGHSH, CDR2 LQKENI. The CDR3 spans 13 residues. V was trimmed by 2 bases and J by 0 bases, leaving 2 bases between them. CDR3 loop: CASSPNSNQPQHF. In DNA form, the CDR3 reads TGTGCCAGCTCACCAAATAGCAATCAGCCCCAGCATTTT.

The J gene is TRBJ2-7, the V gene TRBV4-2, with D possibly TRBD1 on 7 matching bases. The CDR3 totals 15 residues. Germline-derived CDR1 and CDR2 are LGHNA and YNFKEQ. V dropped 0 bases and J dropped 1 base, with 10 bases sitting between them. CDR3 in DNA: TGTGCCAGCAGCCAAGAGACAGGGAGGTCCTACGAGCAGTACTTC. Amino acids: CASSQETGRSYEQYF.

The CDR3 bases are TGTGCCAGCAGTCCGCTGTCTGGGGGAGACGAGCAGTACGTC. This encodes CASSPLSGGDEQYV. The V and J genes are TRBV27 and TRBJ2-7, with D perhaps matching TRBD1 or TRBD2 (5 bases each). Germline lookup yields CDR1 MNHEY and CDR2 SMNVEV (reference sequence). V lost 5 bases and J 5 bases, leaving 16 bases between the germline ends. The CDR3 is 14 residues long.

The genes are TRBV18 and TRBJ2-1; D unclear. CDR3 size: 13 residues. Germline CDR1 reads KGHSH; CDR2 reads LQKENI. V lost 6 bases and J 0 bases, leaving 6 bases between the germline ends. CDR3: CASSEVSYNEQFF. Written as DNA, the CDR3 is TGTGCCAGCTCTGAAGTCTCCTACAATGAGCAGTTCTTC. The variable domain in full, with the rest retrieved from reference TRBV18 and TRBJ2-1, is NAGVMQNPRHLVRRRGQEARLRCSPMKGHSHVYWYRQLPEEGLKFMVYLQKENIIDESGMPKERFSAEFPKEGPSILRIQQVVRGDSAAYFCASSEVSYNEQFFGPGTRLTVL.

The rearrangement links TRBV7-8 to TRBJ2-1, with 8 positions matching TRBD2. The V gene end was trimmed by 4 bases and the J gene end by 4 bases; junction bases not matched to a gene: 6. Germline lookup yields CDR1 SGHVS and CDR2 FQNEAQ. The length of the CDR3 is 15 residues. CDR3 coding DNA: TGTGCCAGCAGCTCTTCGCGCGGGGGGTACAATGAGCAGTTCTTC. This translates into CASSSSRGGYNEQFF.

The chain couples TRBV4-3 to TRBJ1-4; 7 bases match TRBD1. Per the germline V gene, CDR1 is LGHNA and CDR2 is YSLEER. This CDR3 is built from 18 residues. The J segment lost 4 bases and the V segment lost 0 bases, leaving 11 bases of the junction unmatched. This CDR3 is CASSQEGGGSIYNEKLFF. Written as DNA, the CDR3 is TGCGCCAGCAGCCAAGAGGGAGGGGGCTCAATATATAATGAAAAACTGTTTTTT.